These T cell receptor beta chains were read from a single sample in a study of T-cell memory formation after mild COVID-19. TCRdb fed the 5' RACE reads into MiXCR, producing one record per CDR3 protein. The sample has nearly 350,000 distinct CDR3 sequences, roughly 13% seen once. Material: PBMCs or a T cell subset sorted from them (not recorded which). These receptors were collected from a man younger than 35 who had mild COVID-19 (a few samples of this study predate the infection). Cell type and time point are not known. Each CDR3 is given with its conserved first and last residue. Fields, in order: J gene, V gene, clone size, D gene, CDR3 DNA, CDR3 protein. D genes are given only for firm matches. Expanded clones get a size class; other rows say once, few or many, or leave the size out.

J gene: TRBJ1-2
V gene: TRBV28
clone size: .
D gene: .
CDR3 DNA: TGTGCCAGCAGTTTGTGGCAGGACGATGGCTACACCTTC
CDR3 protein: CASSLWQDDGYTF

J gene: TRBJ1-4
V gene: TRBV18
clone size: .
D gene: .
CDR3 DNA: TGTGCCAGCTCACCGCTTCCCGATAATGAAAAACTGTTTTTT
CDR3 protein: CASSPLPDNEKLFF

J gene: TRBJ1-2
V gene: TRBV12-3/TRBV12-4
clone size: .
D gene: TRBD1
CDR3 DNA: TGTGCCAGCAGAAGAGGGACAGCTTATGGCTACACCTTC
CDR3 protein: CASRRGTAYGYTF

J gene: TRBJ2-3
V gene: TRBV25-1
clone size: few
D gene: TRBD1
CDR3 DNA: TGTGCCAGCAGCTCGGACAGGGTTCCTGGTACGCAGTATTTT
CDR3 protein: CASSSDRVPGTQYF

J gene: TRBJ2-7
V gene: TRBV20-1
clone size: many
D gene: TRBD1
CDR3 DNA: TGCAGTGCTAGGTCCGGACAGGGGTACGAGCAGTACTTC
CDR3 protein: CSARSGQGYEQYF

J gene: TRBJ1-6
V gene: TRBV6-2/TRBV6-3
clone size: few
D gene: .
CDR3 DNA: TGTGCCAGCAGTTACCGTGGCCCCGGGGGACATGGTTCACCCCTCCACTTT
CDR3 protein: CASSYRGPGGHGSPLHF

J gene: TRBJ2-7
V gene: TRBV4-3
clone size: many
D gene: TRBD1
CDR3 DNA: TGCGCCAGCAGCCAAGGGGACAGGGGGTCCGAGCAGTACTTC
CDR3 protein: CASSQGDRGSEQYF

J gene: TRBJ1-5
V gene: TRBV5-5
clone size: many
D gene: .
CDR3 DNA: TGTGCCAGCAGCTTGGGGGACCGGAATCAGCCCCAGCATTTT
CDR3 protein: CASSLGDRNQPQHF

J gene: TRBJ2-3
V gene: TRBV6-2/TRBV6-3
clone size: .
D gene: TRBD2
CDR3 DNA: TGTGCCAGCAGTTCGGGACTAGCGGGGAACACAGATACGCAGTATTTT
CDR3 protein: CASSSGLAGNTDTQYF

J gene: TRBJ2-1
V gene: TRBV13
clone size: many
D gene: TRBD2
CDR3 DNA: TGTGCCAGCAGCTTAGATCGTGCGGGGGGGCCGGGTGAGCAGTTCTTC
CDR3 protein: CASSLDRAGGPGEQFF

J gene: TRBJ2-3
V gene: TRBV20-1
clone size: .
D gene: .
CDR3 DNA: TGCAGTGCTACTCAGCCCGGGTCTAGCACAGATACGCAGTATTTT
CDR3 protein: CSATQPGSSTDTQYF

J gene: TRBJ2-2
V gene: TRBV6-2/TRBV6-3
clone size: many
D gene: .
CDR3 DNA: TGTGCCAGCAGTTCCCTCTTCGGCGGGGAGCTGTTTTTT
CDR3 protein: CASSSLFGGELFF

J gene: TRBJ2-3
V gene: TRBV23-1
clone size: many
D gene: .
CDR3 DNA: TGCGCCAGCAGTCGAGGGGCAAGCACAGATACGCAGTATTTT
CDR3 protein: CASSRGASTDTQYF

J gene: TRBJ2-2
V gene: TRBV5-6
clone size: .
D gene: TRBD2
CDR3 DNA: TGTGCCAGCAGCTTGTCCCTTAGCGGGGGGGCGCACACCGGGGAGCTGTTTTTT
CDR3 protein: CASSLSLSGGAHTGELFF

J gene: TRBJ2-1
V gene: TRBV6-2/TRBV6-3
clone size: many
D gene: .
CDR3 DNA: TGTGCCAGCAGATCCGGCAATGAGCAGTTCTTC
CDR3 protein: CASRSGNEQFF

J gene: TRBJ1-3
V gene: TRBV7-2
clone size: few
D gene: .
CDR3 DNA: TGTGCCAGCAGGCCAGGGGGAAACACCATATATTTT
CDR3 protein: CASRPGGNTIYF

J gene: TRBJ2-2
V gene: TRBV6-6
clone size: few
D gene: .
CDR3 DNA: TGTGCCAGCCAGTCGGCCGGGCAAGCAAACACCGGGGAGCTGTTTTTT
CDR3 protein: CASQSAGQANTGELFF

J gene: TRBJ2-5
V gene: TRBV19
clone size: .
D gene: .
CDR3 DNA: TGTGCCACGGAGTTCGGGGAGACCCAGTACTTC
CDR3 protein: CATEFGETQYF

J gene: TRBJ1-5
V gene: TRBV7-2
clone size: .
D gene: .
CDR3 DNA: TGTGCCAGCAGCTTAACAAGTAGCAATCAGCCCCAGCATTTT
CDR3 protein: CASSLTSSNQPQHF

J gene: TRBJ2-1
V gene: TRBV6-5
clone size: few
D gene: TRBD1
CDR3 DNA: TGTGCCAGCAGTTACTCGGGGACAGGGGCGCTCAATGAGCAGTTCTTC
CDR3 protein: CASSYSGTGALNEQFF

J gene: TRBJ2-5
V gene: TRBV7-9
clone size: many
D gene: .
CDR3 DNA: TGTGCCAGCAGCTCCAGCGGCGAGACCCAGTACTTC
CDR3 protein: CASSSSGETQYF

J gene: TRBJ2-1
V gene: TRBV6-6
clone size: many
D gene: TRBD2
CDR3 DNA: TGTGCCAGCAGTTACGGGACTAGCGGGGGTAATGAGCAGTTCTTC
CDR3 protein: CASSYGTSGGNEQFF

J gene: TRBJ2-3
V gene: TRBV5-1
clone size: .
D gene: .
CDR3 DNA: TGCGCCAGCAGCATCCGGGGCCCCACAGATACGCAGTATTTT
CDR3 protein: CASSIRGPTDTQYF

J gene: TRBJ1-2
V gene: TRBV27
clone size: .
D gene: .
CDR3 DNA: TGTGCCAGCAGTTATCAGGGATACTCCTATGGCTACACCTTC
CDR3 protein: CASSYQGYSYGYTF

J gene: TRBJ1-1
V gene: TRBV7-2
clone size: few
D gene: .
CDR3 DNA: TGTGCCAGCAGCTTAGCAGTGGTGAACACTGAAGCTTTCTTT
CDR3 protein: CASSLAVVNTEAFF

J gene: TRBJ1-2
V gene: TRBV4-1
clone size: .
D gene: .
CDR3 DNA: TGCGCCAGCAGCCAAGTAGAAGGGCAGGTTTATGGCTACACCTTC
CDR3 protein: CASSQVEGQVYGYTF